This T cell receptor (beta chain) stems from a study of blood T cell repertoires in COVID-19. Original methodology: Reference gene primers were amplified, and this amplification served to estimate nucleated cell counts. The table came from immunoSEQ multiplex PCR; TCRdb's copy has only in-frame clones and leaves some out. The V and J calls and clone size come from that table; D and trimming were worked out from the DNA. The sample consists of 200,000 to 250,000 clones, around 83% of them appearing once. Germline CDR1 reads SGHTA; CDR2 reads FQGNSA. The CDR3 runs to 16 residues. The germline V and J ends were trimmed by 5 bases and 0 bases, with 16 bases remaining between them.

Material for sequencing was peripheral blood. This clonotype was sampled from a man over 45 with active or convalescent COVID-19. The chain recombines TRBV7-2 with TRBJ1-2; possibly TRBD1 for D (6 bases). In DNA form, the CDR3 reads TGTGCCAGCAGCCCCCTGGGAGGGACAACTAACTATGGCTACACCTTC. Translated: CASSPLGGTTNYGYTF.